This TCR beta chain is drawn from a study of shared clonotypes between healthy human individuals (dated by TCRdb to about 2020). General notes on the study: Three men and a couple of women, aged 18 to 49 years, made up the cohort. For each donor, CD4 naive and CD4 memory were each given three plates, CD8 naive was given two plates, and CD8 memory was given one plate. Blood TCR repertoires of 5 or 6 healthy adults were deeply sequenced to estimate repertoire size and the extent of clonotype sharing between individuals. To increase sequencing depth and limit assay-specific biases, different laboratories used diverse techniques to prepare libraries and sequence TCR repertoires. Leukapheresis yielded between about 0.94 and 9 billion PBMCs per donor. The research as a whole found: Clonotypes shared by all four sorted-subset donors showed higher generation probabilities than non-shared clonotypes. Even with the large sequencing depth, rarefaction of the sorted-subset datasets indicated that sequencing was incomplete. Pairwise subsampling indicated that sequencing depth was expected to affect the degree of clonotype sharing among donors. Sampling was restricted to blood, and TCR repertoires in tissues likely differ from the TCR repertoires found in blood. Because the study included only a small number of donors, the genetic and exposure-history diversity represented was limited. Larger estimated clonotype richness was generally found for naive subsets than for memory subsets. When a handful of donors were compared, the shared fraction of clonotypes was around 5% for naive CD4, roughly 3.4% for naive CD8, more than 2% for memory CD4, and about 0.36% for memory CD8.

The cysteine opens and the phenylalanine closes a CDR3 of 14 amino acids. Only the CDR3 DNA is retained, 42 bases long and in frame from the first base. Between the V and J ends, shortened by 3 bases and 12 bases respectively, the junction contains 19 bases. As encoded in the germline V gene (reference sequence), CDR1 is LNHDA while CDR2 is SQIVND. The donors were healthy, HIV-negative adults who had no recently reported acute infections or vaccinations. Every donor was a Caucasian adult residing in Nashville, Tennessee, USA. Magnetic negative selection was used to enrich CD4+ T cells, after which naive cells were positively selected on CD45RA and the negative fraction became the memory subset. After blood collection by leukapheresis, PBMCs were isolated using Ficoll-Histopaque density gradient centrifugation and then cryopreserved in the vapor phase of liquid nitrogen. Purity and quantity of every magnetically sorted T cell population were checked by analytical flow cytometry. Each sorted fraction had its genomic DNA isolated and then quantified by UV absorbance on a Nanodrop 2000c.

Using the deep immunoSEQ assay, TCR CDR3 regions were amplified from genomic DNA by multiplex PCR. Extracted genomic DNA from each cell subset was spread evenly across all wells of several immunoSEQ 96-well plates, with each plate serving as a replicate. For sorted subsets, each replicate PCR was loaded with 150 to 250 ng genomic DNA, equivalent to 25,000 to 30,000 T cell genomes. The purified libraries were quantified using a Qubit 3.0 fluorometer, sized with a Bioanalyzer 2100, and then quantified again using the KAPA Library Quantification kit. Every immunoSEQ 96-well plate was sequenced on a dedicated single-read 150-cycle Illumina NextSeq 550 flow cell. The study's processing was this. Because only junctional sequences without quality scores were contained in the immunoSEQ output, filtering matching that applied to full-length reads could not be performed. To assign V/J genes and CDR3, sequences were annotated against IMGT germline references using PyIR, a Python wrapper for IgBLAST v1.9. Any read was removed if the V/J assignment was weak (E-value above 1e-6), the CDR3 was missing, or the read contained stop codons, out-of-frame junctions, or ambiguous translated residues. V3J clonotypes were defined as sequences sharing the same inferred V gene, J gene, and CDR3 amino acid sequence. Percentage overlap between repertoires was calculated by dividing the number of shared unique clonotypes by the size of the smaller repertoire. Three approaches were used to assess repertoire richness: RTK rarefaction, the Chao1 estimator, and Recon v2.1 estimates of unobserved clonotypes. Generation probabilities for all TCRbeta clonotypes obtained by the gDNA method from a handful of donors were computed using OLGA. TCRdb limited this immuneACCESS table to in-frame rearrangements with V and J called. A share of clones is missing; checked studies link under half to unresolved V genes, and the rest is unexplained. The DNA was the basis for D and trimming; V, J and clone size are from that table. The sample table holds 2 million or so clones, of which about 95% were seen once. 0.1% to 0.15% of the sample is in the top ten clones.

With respect to this clone: Its antigen is unknown. Base qualities were left out, and no much larger clone turns up one base away.

The sequence derives from a man between 18 and 29 years old in good health. Sequenced: naive CD4+ T cells sorted from blood. What the cell subset or site label conveys for this sample: CD45RA+ positively selected. Recombination connected TRBV19 to TRBJ2-3, and TRBD1 may be the D gene, going by 5 matching bases. The DNA reads TGTGCCAGTAGTATGCGTCTAGAAATGCAGGGACAGTATTTT. It codes for CASSMRLEMQGQYF. Reference TRBV19 and TRBJ2-3 genes cover what lies past the CDR3, so the full variable domain is DGGITQSPKYLFRKEGQNVTLSCEQNLNHDAMYWYRQDPGQGLRLIYYSQIVNDFQKGDIAEGYSVSREKKESFPLTVTSAQKNPTAFYLCASSMRLEMQGQYFGPGTRLTVL.